This is a list of T cell receptor beta chains from one sample in a study of blood T cell repertoires in COVID-19. Some clones are missing from TCRdb's copy, which holds only in-frame ones; the method was immunoSEQ multiplex PCR. The repertoire holds about 120,000 clones, with approximately 70% as singletons. Sequences were obtained from peripheral blood. The receptor set was obtained from a woman between 70 and 85 years old with acute or convalescent COVID-19. Both conserved end residues are part of each CDR3. D genes are given only for firm matches.

CASHSGGPDEQFF	TRBD2	TRBV18	TRBJ2-1	13
CASSSGGAGSYEQYF	TRBD1	TRBV27	TRBJ2-7	15
CSVDGNGGYGYTF	-	TRBV29-1	TRBJ1-2	13
CASSDRTVNQPQHF	-	TRBV6-1	TRBJ1-5	14
CASSLDWGGEQYF	TRBD2	TRBV7-2	TRBJ2-7	13
CASSLGQGEETQYF	TRBD1	TRBV5-1	TRBJ2-5	14
CASSLPGLNNEQFF	-	TRBV18	TRBJ2-1	14
CASSQDLRQGSPLHF	-	TRBV4-1	TRBJ1-6	15
CASSFQGATNEKLFF	TRBD1	TRBV27	TRBJ1-4	15
CASSSRGFNYGYTF	-	TRBV7-2	TRBJ1-2	14
CASSLAPGLGTYEQYF	TRBD2	TRBV5-1	TRBJ2-7	16
CASSLISDRRNSPLHF	-	TRBV5-6	TRBJ1-6	16
CASSQGKGRKCNQPQHF	-	TRBV3-1/TRBV3-2	TRBJ1-5	17
CASRAGQLHGYTF	TRBD1	TRBV12-3/TRBV12-4	TRBJ1-2	13
CASSPSGHSTDTQYF	-	TRBV5-1	TRBJ2-3	15
CASSSGQGSNQPQHF	TRBD1	TRBV5-6	TRBJ1-5	15
CASSLDGSSNQPQHF	-	TRBV5-1	TRBJ1-5	15
CASRRQGLGTDTQYF	TRBD1	TRBV9	TRBJ2-3	15